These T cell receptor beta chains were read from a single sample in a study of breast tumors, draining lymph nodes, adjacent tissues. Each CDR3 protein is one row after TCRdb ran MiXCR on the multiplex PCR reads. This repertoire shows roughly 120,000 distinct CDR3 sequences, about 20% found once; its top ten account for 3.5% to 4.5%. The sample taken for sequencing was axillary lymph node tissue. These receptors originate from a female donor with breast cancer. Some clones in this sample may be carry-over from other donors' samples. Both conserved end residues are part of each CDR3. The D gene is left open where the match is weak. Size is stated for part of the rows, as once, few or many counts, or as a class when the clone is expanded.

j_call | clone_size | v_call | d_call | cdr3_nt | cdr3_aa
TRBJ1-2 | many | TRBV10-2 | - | TGCGCCAGCAGTGAGTCAGGCTTTGGCTACACCTTC | CASSESGFGYTF
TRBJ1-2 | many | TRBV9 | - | TGTGCCAGCAGCGCCCGGGGACAAAATAACTATGGCTACACCTTC | CASSARGQNNYGYTF
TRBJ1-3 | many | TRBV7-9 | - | TGTGCCAGCAGCCAATCCGTCGGAAACACCATATATTTT | CASSQSVGNTIYF
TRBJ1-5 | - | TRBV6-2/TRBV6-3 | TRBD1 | TGTGCCAGCAGACCCTCTGGGACAGCGACCTATAGCAATCAGCCCCAGCATTTT | CASRPSGTATYSNQPQHF
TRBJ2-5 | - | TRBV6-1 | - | TGTGCCAGCGCACGGGACTTGCAAGAGACCCAGTACTTC | CASARDLQETQYF
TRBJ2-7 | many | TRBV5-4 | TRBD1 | TGTGCCAGCAGCCAGGGGACAGGGGGTAGGGAGCAGTACTTC | CASSQGTGGREQYF
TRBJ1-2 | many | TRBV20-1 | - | TGCAGTGCTAGAGTAGGAGCCCTCTTCTCTCATGGCTACACCTTC | CSARVGALFSHGYTF
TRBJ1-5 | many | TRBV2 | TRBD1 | TGTGCCAGCAGTGGGGACAGGGTGTGGTATAGCAATCAGCCCCAGCATTTT | CASSGDRVWYSNQPQHF
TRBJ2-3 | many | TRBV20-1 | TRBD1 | TGCAGTGCTAGTACAGGGGCGGGCACAGATACGCAGTATTTT | CSASTGAGTDTQYF
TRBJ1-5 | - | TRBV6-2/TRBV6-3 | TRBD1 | TGTGCCAGCAGGCCACAGGGGAGTAGCAATCAGCCCCAGCATTTT | CASRPQGSSNQPQHF
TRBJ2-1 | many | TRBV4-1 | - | TGCGCCAGCAGCCTGGTCGGAAACAATGAGCAGTTCTTC | CASSLVGNNEQFF
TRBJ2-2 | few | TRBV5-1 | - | TGCGCCAGCAGATGGGACACCATTCCGGAGCTGTTTTTT | CASRWDTIPELFF
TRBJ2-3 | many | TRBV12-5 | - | TGTGCTAGTGGACACAACACAGATACGCAGTATTTT | CASGHNTDTQYF
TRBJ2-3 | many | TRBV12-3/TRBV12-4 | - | TGTGCCAGCAGCCCTCAGCGAGGAGAGGATACGCAGTATTTT | CASSPQRGEDTQYF
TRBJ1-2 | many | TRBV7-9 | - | TGTGCCAGCAGCCTACAAATGACCTCCATAACGGCCGGCTACACCTTC | CASSLQMTSITAGYTF
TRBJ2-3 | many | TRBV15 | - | TGTGCCACCAGCAGACCCGGGAGCGGTCGTACGCAGTATTTT | CATSRPGSGRTQYF
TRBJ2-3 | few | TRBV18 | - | TGTGCCAGCTCGATCCGGACGGGAGATACGCAGTATTTT | CASSIRTGDTQYF
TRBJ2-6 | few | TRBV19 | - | TGTGCCAGTAGTATTGTTCGGGGGATTGGGGCCAACGTCCTGACTTTC | CASSIVRGIGANVLTF
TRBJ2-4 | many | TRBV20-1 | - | TGCAGTGCTGAAGTAGGGGGGTCCAAAAACATTCAGTACTTC | CSAEVGGSKNIQYF
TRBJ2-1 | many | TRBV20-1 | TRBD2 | TGCAGTGCAACCCGACTAGCGGGAGGGCTCGGCAATGAGCAGTTCTTC | CSATRLAGGLGNEQFF
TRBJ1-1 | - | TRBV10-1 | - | TGCGCCAGCAGTGAGTCTGGCCAGGTAGAAGTTTTCTTT | CASSESGQVEVFF
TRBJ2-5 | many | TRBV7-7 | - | TGTGCTAGCAGCTTAGCGACGGGGGAGACCCAGTACTTC | CASSLATGETQYF
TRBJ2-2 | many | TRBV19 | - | TGTGCCAGTAGTTCCCTCACCGGGGAGCTGTTTTTT | CASSSLTGELFF
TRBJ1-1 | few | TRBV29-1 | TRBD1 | TGCAGCGTTGATGGACAGGGGGTGAACACTGAAGCTTTCTTT | CSVDGQGVNTEAFF
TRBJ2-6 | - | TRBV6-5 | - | TGTGCCAGCAGGGAGGATGGGTCGCCTGGGGCCAACGTCCTGACTTTC | CASREDGSPGANVLTF
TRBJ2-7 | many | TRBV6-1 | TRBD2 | TGTGCCAGCAGATTTAGCGGGAGGGCCTCCTACGAGCAGTACTTC | CASRFSGRASYEQYF
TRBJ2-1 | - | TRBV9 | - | TGTGCCAGCAGCGTTGTCGGGAATTCCTACAATGAGCAGTTCTTC | CASSVVGNSYNEQFF
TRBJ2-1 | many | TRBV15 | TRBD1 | TGTGCCACCAGCAGAGGACCCGCAGGACAGGGTACGGGTGAGCAGTTCTTC | CATSRGPAGQGTGEQFF
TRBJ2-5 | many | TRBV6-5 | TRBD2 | TGTGCCAGCAGTTACTCGTGGGGGGGGGAGACCCAGTACTTC | CASSYSWGGETQYF
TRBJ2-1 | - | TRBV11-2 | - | TGTGCCAGCAGCGCTATAGCGACTCCTTACAATGAGCAGTCCTTC | CASSAIATPYNEQSF
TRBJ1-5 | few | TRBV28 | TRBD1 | TGTGCCAGCACCAGGACAGGGGACAATCAGCCCCAGCATTTT | CASTRTGDNQPQHF
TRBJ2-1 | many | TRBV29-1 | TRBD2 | TGCAGCGTCCCCCTTGCGGGGGGGCGCGAGCAGTTCTTC | CSVPLAGGREQFF
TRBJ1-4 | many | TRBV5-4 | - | TGTGCCAGCAGCCCAAACAGGGCGATTAATGAAAAACTGTTTTTT | CASSPNRAINEKLFF
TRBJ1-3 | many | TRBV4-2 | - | TGTGCCAGCAGCCAACTGGCAGGGCTCTTGGGAAACACCATATATTTT | CASSQLAGLLGNTIYF
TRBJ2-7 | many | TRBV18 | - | TGTGCCAGCTCACCACCCGGGGGGCCCGAGCAGTACTTC | CASSPPGGPEQYF
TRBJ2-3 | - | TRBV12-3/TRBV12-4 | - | TGTGCCAGCACCTCCCATAGCACAGATACGCAGTATTTT | CASTSHSTDTQYF
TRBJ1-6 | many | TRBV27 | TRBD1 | TGTGCCAGCAGAGACCCGGGACAGGGTTATAATTCACCCCTCCACTTT | CASRDPGQGYNSPLHF
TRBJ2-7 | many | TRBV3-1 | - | TGTGCCAGCAGCTCCAACGGCGAGCAGTACTTC | CASSSNGEQYF
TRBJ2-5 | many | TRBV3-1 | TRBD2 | TGTGCCAGCAGCCCATGGACTAGCGGGAGTGGGGAGACCCAGTACTTC | CASSPWTSGSGETQYF
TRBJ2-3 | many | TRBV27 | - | TGTGCCACTTCGGGTTCGAGGGCAGATACGCAGTATTTT | CATSGSRADTQYF
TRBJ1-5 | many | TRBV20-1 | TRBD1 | TGCAGTGCTGGCCGGCTGACAGGGAATCAGCCCCAGCATTTT | CSAGRLTGNQPQHF
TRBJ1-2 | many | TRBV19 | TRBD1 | TGTGCCAGTAGTAAACAGGGGTCTTTCTATGGCTACACCTTC | CASSKQGSFYGYTF
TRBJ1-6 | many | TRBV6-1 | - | TGTGCCAGCAGTGCACAGGGAGAGAATTCACCCCTCCACTTT | CASSAQGENSPLHF
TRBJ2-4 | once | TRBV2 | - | TGTGCCGGCAGTGAGAAGGCAGTATGGGAACCCAAAAACATTCAGTACTTC | CAGSEKAVWEPKNIQYF
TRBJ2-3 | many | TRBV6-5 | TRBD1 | TGTGCCAGCAGTCATTCCGGGACAGACACAGATACGCAGTATTTT | CASSHSGTDTDTQYF
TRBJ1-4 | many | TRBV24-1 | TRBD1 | TGTGCCACCAGTGATGGGACAGTTGAAAAACTGTTTTTT | CATSDGTVEKLFF
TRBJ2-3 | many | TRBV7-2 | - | TGTGCCAGCAGCTTAACCTATCGAATGACTGATAGCACAGATACGCAGTATTTT | CASSLTYRMTDSTDTQYF
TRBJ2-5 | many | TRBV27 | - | TGTGCCAGCAGTTTAATAGAGGGAGAGACCCAGTACTTC | CASSLIEGETQYF